This T cell receptor (beta chain) was retrieved from a study of blood T cell repertoires in COVID-19. Study-level background: The origin of the acute and convalescent COVID-19 samples was the United States, Italy and Spain.

In the source study's methods: Reference gene primer amplification in the assay estimated nucleated cell counts. Libraries were prepared by immunoSEQ multiplex PCR; TCRdb keeps only in-frame clonotypes and omits some of them. V and J calls and clone size are given by that table; D and trimming were obtained from the DNA. Among around 250,000 clones listed, approximately 88% were seen once. V dropped 0 bases and J dropped 2 bases, with 20 bases sitting between them. The CDR3 extends over 18 amino acids. From germline, CDR1 is LGHNA and CDR2 YNFKEQ. This clone was detected only a few times. Sample: peripheral blood. The origin of this receptor is a woman aged 40 to 50 who had recovered from COVID-19. V is TRBV4-2 and J is TRBJ2-7, with D maybe TRBD2 (5 bases). CDR3 in DNA: TGTGCCAGCAGCCAAGATAGTCTCGATGGAGCGGAGGCCTACGAGCAGTACTTC. Its protein product is CASSQDSLDGAEAYEQYF.